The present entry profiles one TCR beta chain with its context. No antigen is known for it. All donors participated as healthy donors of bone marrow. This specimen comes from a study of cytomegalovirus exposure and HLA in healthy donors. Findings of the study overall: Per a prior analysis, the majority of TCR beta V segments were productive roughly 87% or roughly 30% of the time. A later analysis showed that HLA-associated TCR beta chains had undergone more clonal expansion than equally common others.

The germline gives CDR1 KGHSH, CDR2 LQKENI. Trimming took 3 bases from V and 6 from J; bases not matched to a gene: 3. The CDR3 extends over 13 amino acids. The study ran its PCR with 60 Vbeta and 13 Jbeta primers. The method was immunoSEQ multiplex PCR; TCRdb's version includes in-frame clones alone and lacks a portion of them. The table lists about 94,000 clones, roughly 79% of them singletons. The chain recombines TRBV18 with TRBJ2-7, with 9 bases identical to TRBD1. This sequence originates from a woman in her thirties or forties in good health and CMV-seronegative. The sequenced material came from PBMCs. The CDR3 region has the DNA TGTGCCAGCTCACCCCAGGACAGGGGCGAGCAGTACTTC. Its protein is CASSPQDRGEQYF.